The count of the clone carrying this T cell receptor (beta chain) is one. Lesional scalp tissue (obtained by punch biopsy) and peripheral blood were collected from alopecia areata patients. The record originates from a study of CD8+ T cells in alopecia areata. Trimming pared 3 bases from V and 7 bases from J, leaving 16 bases between. Germline V lookup: CDR1 LNHDA, CDR2 SQIVND (reference sequence). The CDR3 length is 15 residues. Extraction of RNA preceded its reverse transcription into cDNA, which served as the sequencing template. Data came from immunoSEQ multiplex PCR; TCRdb stores just in-frame clones and leaves some out. Altogether 100,000 to 150,000 clones are present, 50% to 60% being singletons, with the ten largest covering 4.5%.

The sequence came from a human donor with alopecia areata. The chain carries TRBV19 and TRBJ1-5; a weak D match, TRBD1 (5 bases). The specimen comprised CD4+ T cells sorted from blood, sampled at week 0. CDR3 region: CASSIQAGTRQPQHF. DNA of the CDR3: TGTGCCAGTAGTATCCAGGCAGGGACTCGACAGCCCCAGCATTTT.